Listed here are 5 T cell receptor beta chains from one sample, sequenced in a study of shared clonotypes between healthy human individuals. Produced via immunoSEQ multiplex PCR; TCRdb's table is partial and in-frame only. The repertoire holds roughly 2.2 million clones, with approximately 90% as singletons. Input material: naive CD4+ T cells from PBMCs. Subset in this sample: CD45RA+ positively selected. Receptors originate from a man between 18 and 29 years old in good health. Some clones in this sample may be carry-over from other donors' samples.

The chain employs TRBV5-1 and TRBJ2-5; 11 positions match TRBD1. In germline, CDR1 is SGHRS, CDR2 YFSETQ. V was clipped by 4 bases and J by 5 bases; unmatched bases: 13. The CDR3 loop spans 17 amino acids. In nucleotides, the CDR3 is TGCGCCAGCAGCCCGGGACAGGGGGTGATTCCTAGCGAGACCCAGTACTTC. It specifies CASSPGQGVIPSETQYF.

Turning to this clone: The sample holds other DNA sequences that translate to the same CDR3. The chain employs TRBV11-2 and TRBJ1-5; D not resolved. Trimming took 5 bases from V and 5 from J, leaving 10 bases between them. Germline CDR1 SGHAT, CDR2 FQNNGV. CDR3 length: 13 residues. This CDR3 reads CASSPDGDQPQHF. The CDR3 coding sequence is TGTGCCAGCAGCCCGGACGGAGATCAGCCCCAGCATTTT.

The rearrangement uses TRBV4-1 and TRBJ1-2, with 10 bases lining up with TRBD1. Germline assignment: CDR1 MGHRA and CDR2 YSYEKL. The J segment lost 7 bases and the V segment lost 5 bases, leaving 7 bases of the junction unmatched. This CDR3 has 14 residues. Here the CDR3 reads CASSSGTGEGGYTF. CDR3 nucleotide sequence: TGCGCCAGCAGCTCCGGGACAGGGGAGGGTGGCTACACCTTC.

The V and J genes are TRBV5-5 and TRBJ1-2, with unresolved D. Germline CDR1 and CDR2: SGHKS and YYEKEE (reference sequence). CDR3 size: 14 residues. Trimming removed 0 bases from V and 2 bases from J, with 8 bases in between. The CDR3 protein is CASSLGSVNYGYTF. CDR3 DNA sequence: TGTGCCAGCAGCTTGGGCAGCGTCAACTATGGCTACACCTTC.

The gene calls are TRBV28 and TRBJ2-7; D may correspond to TRBD1 or TRBD2 (5 bases each). Trimming took 6 bases from V and 7 from J, leaving 16 bases between them. CDR3 size: 13 residues. Germline V lookup: CDR1 MDHEN, CDR2 SYDVKM. The CDR3 spells CASSPTPGREQYF. The CDR3 DNA reads as TGTGCCAGCAGCCCAACGCCGGGACGGGAGCAGTACTTC. The full variable domain, rest sourced from reference TRBV28 and TRBJ2-7, is DVKVTQSSRYLVKRTGEKVFLECVQDMDHENMFWYRQDPGLGLRLIYFSYDVKMKEKGDIPEGYSVSREKKERFSLILESASTNQTSMYLCASSPTPGREQYFGPGTRLTVT.